This record looks at one T cell receptor (beta chain) sequence and its context. What it binds is unknown. Per sample, extraction of total RNA gave at least 6 micrograms in every case. Sample-barcoded 5' priming and a J-beta primer mix drove a second PCR of 7 to 11 cycles. TCRdb processed the 5' RACE reads anew with MiXCR; each CDR3 protein has one entry. In the table there are 910,000 or so distinct CDR3 sequences, around 54% of which are singletons. This sample is drawn from a study of blood T cells in healthy people across ages. Broader study findings: The percentage of naive T cells correlated strongly with TCR beta diversity. CMV infection status of these donors was not known. Greater diversity and more naive CD4+ cells were seen in long-lived donors than in aged donors.

The sequence came from a woman in her sixties in good health. Material: blood.

The CDR3 reads CASSWAGQPYYEQYF. DNA for the CDR3: TGTGCCAGCAGCTGGGCGGGACAGCCCTACTACGAGCAGTACTTC. The genes are TRBV5-6 and TRBJ2-7; weak D call: TRBD1 (7 bases). The CDR3 sequence is 15 residues long. Germline loops: CDR1 SGHDT, CDR2 YYEEEE. V was clipped by 3 bases and J by 3 bases, with 16 bases between them. Based on the CDR3 plus reference TRBV5-6 and TRBJ2-7, the full variable domain is DAGVTQSPTHLIKTRGQQVTLRCSPKSGHDTVSWYQQALGQGPQFIFQYYEEEERQRGNFPDRFSGHQFPNYSSELNVNALLLGDSALYLCASSWAGQPYYEQYFGPGTRLTVT.